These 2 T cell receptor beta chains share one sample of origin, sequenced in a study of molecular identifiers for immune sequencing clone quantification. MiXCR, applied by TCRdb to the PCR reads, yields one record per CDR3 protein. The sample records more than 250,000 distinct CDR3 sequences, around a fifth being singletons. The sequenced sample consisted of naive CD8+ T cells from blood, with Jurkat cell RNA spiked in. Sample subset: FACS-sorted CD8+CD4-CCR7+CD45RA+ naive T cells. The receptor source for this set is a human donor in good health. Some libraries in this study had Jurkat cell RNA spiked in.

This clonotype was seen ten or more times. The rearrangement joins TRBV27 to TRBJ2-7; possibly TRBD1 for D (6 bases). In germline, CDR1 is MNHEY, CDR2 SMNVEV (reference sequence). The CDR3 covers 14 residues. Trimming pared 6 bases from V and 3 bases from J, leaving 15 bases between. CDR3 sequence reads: CASSPGAGVYEQYF. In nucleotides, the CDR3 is TGTGCCAGCAGCCCCGGGGCAGGGGTCTACGAGCAGTACTTC.

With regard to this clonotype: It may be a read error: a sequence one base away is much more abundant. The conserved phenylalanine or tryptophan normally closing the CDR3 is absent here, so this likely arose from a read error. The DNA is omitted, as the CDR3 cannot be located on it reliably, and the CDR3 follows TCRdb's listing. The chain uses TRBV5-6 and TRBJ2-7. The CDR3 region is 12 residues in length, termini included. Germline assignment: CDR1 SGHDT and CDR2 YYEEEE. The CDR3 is CASSLLGDGEYL.